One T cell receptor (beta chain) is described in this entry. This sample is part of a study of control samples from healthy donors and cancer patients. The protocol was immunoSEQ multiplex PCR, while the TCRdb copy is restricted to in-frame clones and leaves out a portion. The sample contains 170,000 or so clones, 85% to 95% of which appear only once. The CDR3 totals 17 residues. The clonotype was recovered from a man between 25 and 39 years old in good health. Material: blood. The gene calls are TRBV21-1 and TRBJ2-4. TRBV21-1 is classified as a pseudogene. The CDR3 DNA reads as TGTGCCAGCAGCAAAGATTTGGGGGATAAGGGCAAAAACATTCAGTACTTC. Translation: CASSKDLGDKGKNIQYF.